This TCR beta chain comes out of a study of blood T cell repertoires in COVID-19. Per the original data handling: For nucleated cells, counts were estimated from reference gene primer amplification. The repertoire was sequenced with immunoSEQ multiplex PCR; TCRdb's copy has only in-frame clones and lacks some. V, J and clone size were drawn from that table, and D and trimming were deduced from the DNA. The sample has roughly 240,000 clones; around four fifths are singletons. The CDR3 has 16 residues. Germline V gives CDR1 KGHSH, CDR2 LQKENI. The junction had 11 bases not matched to a gene; V was cut back by 3 bases and J by 4 bases.

The sample consisted of peripheral blood. This clonotype was obtained from a man in his fifties or sixties who had recovered from COVID-19. The chain joins TRBV18 to TRBJ1-2, with 7 bases that match TRBD1. The CDR3 DNA reads as TGTGCCAGCTCACCCCCTGGACAGGCGAACGGCTATGGCTACACCTTC. Translated, it gives CASSPPGQANGYGYTF.